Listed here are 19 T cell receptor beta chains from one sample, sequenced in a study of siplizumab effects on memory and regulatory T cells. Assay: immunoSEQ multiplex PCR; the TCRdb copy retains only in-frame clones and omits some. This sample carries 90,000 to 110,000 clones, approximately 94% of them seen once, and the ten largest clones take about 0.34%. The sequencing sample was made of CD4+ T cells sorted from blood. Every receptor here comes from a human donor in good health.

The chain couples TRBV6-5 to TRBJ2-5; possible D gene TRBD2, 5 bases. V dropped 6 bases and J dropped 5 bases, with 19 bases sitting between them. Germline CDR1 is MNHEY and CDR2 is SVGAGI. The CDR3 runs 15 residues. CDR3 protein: CASSRNSAPGETQYF. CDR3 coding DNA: TGTGCCAGCAGCCGAAACAGTGCCCCGGGGGAGACCCAGTACTTC.

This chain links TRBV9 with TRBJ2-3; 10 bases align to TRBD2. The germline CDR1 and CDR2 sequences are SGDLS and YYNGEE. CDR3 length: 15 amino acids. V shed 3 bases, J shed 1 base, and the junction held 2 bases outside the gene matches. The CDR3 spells CASSAGTSGTDTQYF. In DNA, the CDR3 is TGTGCCAGCAGCGCCGGGACTAGCGGCACAGATACGCAGTATTTT.

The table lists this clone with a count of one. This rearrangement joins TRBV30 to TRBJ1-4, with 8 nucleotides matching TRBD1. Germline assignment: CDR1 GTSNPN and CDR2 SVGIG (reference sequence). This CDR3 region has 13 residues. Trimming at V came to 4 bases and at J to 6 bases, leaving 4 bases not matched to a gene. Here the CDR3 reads CAWNGQGHEKLFF. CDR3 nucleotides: TGTGCCTGGAACGGACAGGGACATGAAAAACTGTTTTTT.

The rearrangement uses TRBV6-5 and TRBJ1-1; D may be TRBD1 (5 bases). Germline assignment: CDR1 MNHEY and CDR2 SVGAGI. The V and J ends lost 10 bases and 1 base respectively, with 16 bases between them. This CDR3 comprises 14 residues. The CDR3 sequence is CATRSLGQNTEAFF. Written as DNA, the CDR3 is TGTGCCACCCGCTCCCTGGGGCAGAACACTGAAGCTTTCTTT.

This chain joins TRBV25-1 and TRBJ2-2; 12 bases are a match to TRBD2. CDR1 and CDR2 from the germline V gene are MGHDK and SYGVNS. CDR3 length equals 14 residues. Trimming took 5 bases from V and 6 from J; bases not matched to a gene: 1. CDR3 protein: CASSLAGGAGELFF. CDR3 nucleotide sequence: TGTGCCAGCAGTCTAGCGGGGGGGGCCGGGGAGCTGTTTTTT.

The DNA of the CDR3 is TGTGCCAGCAGCGTGGACACTGAAGCTTTCTTT. Translation gives CASSVDTEAFF. The chain carries TRBV5-4 and TRBJ1-1; D is unresolved. With 4 bases removed from V and 3 bases from J, the gap between germline ends came to 4 bases. The CDR3 covers 11 residues. Germline loops: CDR1 SGHNT, CDR2 YYREEE (reference sequence).

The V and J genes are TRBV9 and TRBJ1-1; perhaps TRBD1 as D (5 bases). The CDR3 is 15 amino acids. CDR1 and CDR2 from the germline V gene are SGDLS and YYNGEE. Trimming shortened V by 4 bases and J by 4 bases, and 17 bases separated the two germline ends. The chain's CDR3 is CASSSGPGWSTEAFF. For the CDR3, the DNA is TGTGCCAGCAGCTCCGGCCCAGGGTGGAGCACTGAAGCTTTCTTT. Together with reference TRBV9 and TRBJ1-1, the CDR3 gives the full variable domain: DSGVTQTPKHLITATGQRVTLRCSPRSGDLSVYWYQQSLDQGLQFLIQYYNGEERAKGNILERFSAQQFPDLHSELNLSSLELGDSALYFCASSSGPGWSTEAFFGQGTRLTVV.

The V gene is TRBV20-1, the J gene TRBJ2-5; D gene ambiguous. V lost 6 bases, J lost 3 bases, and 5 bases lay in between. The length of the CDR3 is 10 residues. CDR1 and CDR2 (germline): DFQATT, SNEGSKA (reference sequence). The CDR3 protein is CSAPKETQYF. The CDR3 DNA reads TGCAGTGCCCCCAAAGAGACCCAGTACTTC.

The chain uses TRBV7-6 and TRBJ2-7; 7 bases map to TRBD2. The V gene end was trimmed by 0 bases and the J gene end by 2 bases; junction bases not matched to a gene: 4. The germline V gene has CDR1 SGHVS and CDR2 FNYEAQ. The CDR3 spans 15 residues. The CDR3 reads CASSLAAGEPYEQYF. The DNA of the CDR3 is TGTGCCAGCAGCTTAGCGGCGGGAGAGCCCTACGAGCAGTACTTC.

The CDR3 nucleotides read TGTGCCAGCAGTCAGGACTTTAACTATGGCTACACCTTC. The encoded protein is CASSQDFNYGYTF. This chain links TRBV2 with TRBJ1-2; D gene unclear. Germline V CDR1 and CDR2: SNHLY, FYNNEI. V dropped 5 bases and J dropped 1 base, with 8 bases sitting between them. There are 13 residues in the CDR3.

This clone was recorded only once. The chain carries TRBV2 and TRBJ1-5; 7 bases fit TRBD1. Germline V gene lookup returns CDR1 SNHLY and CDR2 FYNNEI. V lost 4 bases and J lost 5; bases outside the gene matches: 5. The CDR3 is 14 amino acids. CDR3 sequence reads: CASSATGPYQPQHF. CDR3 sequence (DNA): TGTGCCAGCAGTGCGACAGGGCCTTATCAGCCCCAGCATTTT. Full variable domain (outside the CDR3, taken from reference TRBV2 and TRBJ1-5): EPEVTQTPSHQVTQMGQEVILRCVPISNHLYFYWYRQILGQKVEFLVSFYNNEISEKSEIFDDQFSVERPDGSNFTLKIRSTKLEDSAMYFCASSATGPYQPQHFGDGTRLSIL.

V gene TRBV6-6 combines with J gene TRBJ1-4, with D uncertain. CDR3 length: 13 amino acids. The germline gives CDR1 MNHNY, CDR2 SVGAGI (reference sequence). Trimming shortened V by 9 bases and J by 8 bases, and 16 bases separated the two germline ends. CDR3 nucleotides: TGTGCCAGAATTGGTGGGTTCGAGGAAAAACTGTTTTTT. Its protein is CARIGGFEEKLFF.

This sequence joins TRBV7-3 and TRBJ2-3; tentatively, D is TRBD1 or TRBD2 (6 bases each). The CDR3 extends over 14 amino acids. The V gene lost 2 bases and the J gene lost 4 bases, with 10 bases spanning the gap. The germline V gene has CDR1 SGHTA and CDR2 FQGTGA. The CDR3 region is CASSLGGLADTQYF. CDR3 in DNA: TGTGCCAGCAGCTTAGGGGGGCTAGCAGATACGCAGTATTTT.

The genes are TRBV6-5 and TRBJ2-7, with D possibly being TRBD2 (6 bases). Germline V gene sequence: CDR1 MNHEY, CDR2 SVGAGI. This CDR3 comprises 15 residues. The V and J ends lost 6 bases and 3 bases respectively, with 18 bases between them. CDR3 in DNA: TGTGCCAGCAGACTCCACGGAATCGGGGGCTACGAGCAGTACTTC. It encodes CASRLHGIGGYEQYF.

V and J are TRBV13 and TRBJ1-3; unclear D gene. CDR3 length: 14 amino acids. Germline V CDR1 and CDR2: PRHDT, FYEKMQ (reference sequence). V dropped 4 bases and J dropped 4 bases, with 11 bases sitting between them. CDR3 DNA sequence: TGTGCCAGCAGCTCCCCCCTTCGGGGAAACACCATATATTTT. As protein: CASSSPLRGNTIYF. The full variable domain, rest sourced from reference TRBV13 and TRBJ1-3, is AAGVIQSPRHLIKEKRETATLKCYPIPRHDTVYWYQQGPGQDPQFLISFYEKMQSDKGSIPDRFSAQQFSDYHSELNMSSLELGDSALYFCASSSPLRGNTIYFGEGSWLTVV.

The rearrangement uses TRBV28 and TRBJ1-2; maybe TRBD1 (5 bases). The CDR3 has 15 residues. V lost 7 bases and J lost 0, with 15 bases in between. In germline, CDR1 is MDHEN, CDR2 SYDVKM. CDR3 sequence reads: CASTGQGYSNYGYTF. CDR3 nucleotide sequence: TGTGCCAGCACGGGGCAGGGTTATTCTAACTATGGCTACACCTTC.

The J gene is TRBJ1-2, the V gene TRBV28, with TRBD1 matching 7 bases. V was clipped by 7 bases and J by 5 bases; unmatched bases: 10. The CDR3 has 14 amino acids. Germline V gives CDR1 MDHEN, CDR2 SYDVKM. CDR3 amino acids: CASTRPGQLYGYTF. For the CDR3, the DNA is TGTGCCAGCACAAGACCGGGACAGTTATATGGCTACACCTTC.

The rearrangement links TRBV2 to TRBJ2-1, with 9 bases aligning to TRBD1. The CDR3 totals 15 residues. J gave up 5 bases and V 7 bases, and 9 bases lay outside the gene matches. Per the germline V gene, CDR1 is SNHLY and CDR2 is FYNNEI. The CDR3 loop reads CASTYLGQGHNEQFF. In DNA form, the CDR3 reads TGTGCCAGCACCTATTTGGGACAGGGCCACAATGAGCAGTTCTTC.

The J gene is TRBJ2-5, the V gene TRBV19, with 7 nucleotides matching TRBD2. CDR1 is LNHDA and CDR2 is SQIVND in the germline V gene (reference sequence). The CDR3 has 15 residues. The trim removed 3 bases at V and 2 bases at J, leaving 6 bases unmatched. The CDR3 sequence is CASSMGGLGQETQYF. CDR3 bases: TGTGCCAGTAGTATGGGGGGGTTGGGGCAAGAGACCCAGTACTTC.